This T cell receptor beta chain came from a study of T-cell memory formation after mild COVID-19. Study-level points and caveats: Contracting CD8+ clones were enriched in EMRA, CD4+ mainly in CM and EM. The pre-infection memory compartment contained some responding clones, suggesting cross-reactive memory joined.

Note on this clonotype: Its specificity is unknown.

Germline CDR1 is MNHNS and CDR2 is SASEGT. V was trimmed by 8 bases and J by 0 bases, leaving 13 bases between them. CDR3 size: 14 residues. One entry per CDR3 protein results from TCRdb running MiXCR on the 5' RACE reads. The sample yields about 250,000 distinct CDR3 sequences, 15% seen once. Source material: PBMCs or a T cell subset sorted from them (not recorded which). The receptor was isolated from an adult woman who had mild COVID-19 (a few samples of this study predate the infection). Cell type and time point are not known. The rearrangement uses TRBV6-1 and TRBJ1-2, with D tentatively TRBD1 (6 bases). CDR3 nucleotide sequence: TGTGCCAGCGCTACAGGGCCAGCTAACTATGGCTACACCTTC. This translates into CASATGPANYGYTF.